The 6 T cell receptor beta chains presented below share a single source sample, sequenced in a study of cytomegalovirus exposure and HLA in healthy donors. The study ran its PCR with 60 Vbeta and 13 Jbeta primers. Repertoires were generated with immunoSEQ multiplex PCR, while TCRdb's copy carries only in-frame clones and drops some. The sample has about 190,000 clones, around 79% seen once. Specimen: PBMCs. The receptors here all came from a woman between 18 and 29 years old in good health and CMV-seronegative.

This clone showed up just a few times. The V and J genes are TRBV28 and TRBJ2-3, with 11 nucleotides matching TRBD2. With V trimmed by 3 bases and J by 2 bases, 13 bases remained unmatched. The CDR3 runs to 19 residues. Looked up from germline, CDR1 is MDHEN and CDR2 is SYDVKM. This chain's CDR3 is CASSFFVETSGVDTDTQYF. The CDR3 nucleotides read TGTGCCAGCAGTTTTTTTGTCGAGACTAGCGGGGTTGACACAGATACGCAGTATTTT.

The rearrangement joins TRBV25-1 to TRBJ2-2; possible D gene TRBD1, 5 bases. The CDR3 runs to 15 residues. CDR1 and CDR2 (germline): MGHDK, SYGVNS. Between the trimmed V and J ends, which lost 2 bases and 5 bases, there was a span of 12 bases. The CDR3 DNA reads as TGTGCCAGCAGTGAAGCCAGGGTAGGGACCGGGGAGCTGTTTTTT. Protein: CASSEARVGTGELFF.

This clone came up a few times. This rearrangement joins TRBV5-1 to TRBJ1-3; tentative D call: TRBD1 (5 bases). Between the trimmed V and J ends, which lost 5 bases and 2 bases, there was a span of 11 bases. The CDR3 loop spans 14 amino acids. CDR1 and CDR2 (germline): SGHRS, YFSETQ. CDR3: CASSYQGTGNTIYF. The CDR3 nucleotides read TGCGCCAGCAGTTACCAGGGAACTGGAAACACCATATATTTT.

This chain links TRBV6-6 with TRBJ1-2, with TRBD1 as a possible D gene (5 bases). Trimming took off 8 bases at V and 6 bases at J, with 22 bases between the two ends. This CDR3 has 15 amino acids. Germline CDR1 is MNHNY and CDR2 is SVGAGI (reference sequence). The CDR3 is CASLRDSTREDGYTF. DNA of the CDR3: TGTGCCAGCCTTAGGGACTCCACACGAGAGGATGGCTACACCTTC.

The V call is TRBV25-1, the J call TRBJ2-5, with 9 bases identical to TRBD1. With the DNA end fitting TRBJ2-7 better, the J assignment may be wrong. The CDR3 is 15 residues long. The germline gives CDR1 MGHDK, CDR2 SYGVNS. In nucleotides, the CDR3 is TGTGCCAGCAGTGAACCGGGACAGGGTTCCTACGAGCAGTACTTC. Encoded protein: CASSEPGQGSYEQYF.

The J gene is TRBJ1-2, the V gene TRBV11-2; tentatively, D is TRBD1 (5 bases). CDR1 is SGHAT, CDR2 FQNNGV, per germline. V was shortened by 0 bases and J by 6 bases, with 5 bases between the two germline ends. The length of the CDR3 is 12 residues. The DNA of the CDR3 is TGTGCCAGCAGCTTAGAAGGGGATGGCTACACCTTC. It encodes CASSLEGDGYTF. The variable domain in full, completed from reference TRBV11-2 and TRBJ1-2, reads EAGVAQSPRYKIIEKRQSVAFWCNPISGHATLYWYQQILGQGPKLLIQFQNNGVVDDSQLPKDRFSAERLKGVDSTLKIQPAKLEDSAVYLCASSLEGDGYTFGSGTRLTVV.